This TCR beta chain is from a study of blood T cells in healthy people across ages. Study-level results: Calculation of diversity from one million T cells yielded estimates considered to be underestimates.

Donors gave roughly 10 milliliters of peripheral blood apiece. This clonotype was picked up many times. Its matching antigen is unknown. The CDR3 runs to 15 residues. Per the germline V gene, CDR1 is SGHRS and CDR2 is YFSETQ. With V trimmed by 5 bases and J by 2 bases, 4 bases remained unmatched. Sample-barcoded 5' priming and a J-beta primer mix drove a second PCR of 7 to 11 cycles. MiXCR was run by TCRdb on the 5' RACE reads, yielding one entry per CDR3 protein. This table has about 930,000 distinct CDR3 sequences, about 29% appearing once. This sample was shared with a second study, whose subject was T cells of mothers and their children.

The specimen was blood. The chain links TRBV5-1 to TRBJ2-1; TRBD2 agrees at 10 bases. The clonotype comes from a woman aged 40 to 50 in good health. CDR3 residues: CASRIAGGTYNEQFF. DNA of the CDR3: TGCGCCAGCAGGATAGCGGGGGGTACCTACAATGAGCAGTTCTTC.